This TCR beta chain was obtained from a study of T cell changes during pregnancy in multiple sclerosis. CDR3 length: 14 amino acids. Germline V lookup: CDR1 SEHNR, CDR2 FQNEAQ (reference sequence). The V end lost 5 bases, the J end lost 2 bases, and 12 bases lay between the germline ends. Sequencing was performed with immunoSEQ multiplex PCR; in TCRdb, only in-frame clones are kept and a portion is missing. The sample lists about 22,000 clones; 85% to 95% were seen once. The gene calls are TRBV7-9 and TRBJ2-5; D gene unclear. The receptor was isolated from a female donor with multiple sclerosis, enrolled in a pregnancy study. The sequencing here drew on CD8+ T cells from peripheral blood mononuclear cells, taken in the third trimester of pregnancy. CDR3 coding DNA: TGTGCCAGCAGCCTTACGTTCGGTCAAGAGACCCAGTACTTC. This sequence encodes CASSLTFGQETQYF.